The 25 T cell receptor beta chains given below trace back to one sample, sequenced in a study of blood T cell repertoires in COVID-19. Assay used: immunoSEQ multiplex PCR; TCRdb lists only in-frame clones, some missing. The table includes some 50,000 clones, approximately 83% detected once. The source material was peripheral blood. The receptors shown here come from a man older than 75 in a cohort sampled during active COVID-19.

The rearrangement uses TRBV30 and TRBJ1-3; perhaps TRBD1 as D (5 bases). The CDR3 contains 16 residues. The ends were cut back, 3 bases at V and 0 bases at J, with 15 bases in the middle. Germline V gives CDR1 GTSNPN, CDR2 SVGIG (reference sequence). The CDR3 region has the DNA TGTGCCTGGAGAACGAGAGGGACTGTCTCTGGAAACACCATATATTTT. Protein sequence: CAWRTRGTVSGNTIYF.

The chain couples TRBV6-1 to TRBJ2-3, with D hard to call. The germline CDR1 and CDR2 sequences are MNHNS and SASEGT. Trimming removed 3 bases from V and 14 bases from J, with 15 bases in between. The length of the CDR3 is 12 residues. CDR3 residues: CASSESLERRYF. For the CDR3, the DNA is TGTGCCAGCAGTGAGTCCCTAGAAAGGCGGTATTTT.

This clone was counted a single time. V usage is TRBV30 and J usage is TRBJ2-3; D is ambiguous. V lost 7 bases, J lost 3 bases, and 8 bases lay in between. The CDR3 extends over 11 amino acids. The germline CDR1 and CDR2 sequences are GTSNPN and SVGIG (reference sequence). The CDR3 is CASGATDTQYF. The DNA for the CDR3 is TGTGCCTCGGGTGCGACAGATACGCAGTATTTT. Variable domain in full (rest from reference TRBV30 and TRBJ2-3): SQTIHQWPATLVQPVGSPLSLECTVEGTSNPNLYWYRQAAGRGLQLLFYSVGIGQISSEVPQNLSASRPQDRQFILSSKKLLLSDSGFYLCASGATDTQYFGPGTRLTVL.

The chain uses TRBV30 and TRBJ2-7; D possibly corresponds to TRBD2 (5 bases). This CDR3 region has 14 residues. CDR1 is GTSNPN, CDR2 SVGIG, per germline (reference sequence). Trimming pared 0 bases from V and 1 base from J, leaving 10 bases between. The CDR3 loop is CAWSVRLQSYEQYF. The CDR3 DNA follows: TGTGCCTGGAGTGTGAGACTACAATCCTACGAGCAGTACTTC. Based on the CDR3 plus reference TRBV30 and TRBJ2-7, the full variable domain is SQTIHQWPATLVQPVGSPLSLECTVEGTSNPNLYWYRQAAGRGLQLLFYSVGIGQISSEVPQNLSASRPQDRQFILSSKKLLLSDSGFYLCAWSVRLQSYEQYFGPGTRLTVT.

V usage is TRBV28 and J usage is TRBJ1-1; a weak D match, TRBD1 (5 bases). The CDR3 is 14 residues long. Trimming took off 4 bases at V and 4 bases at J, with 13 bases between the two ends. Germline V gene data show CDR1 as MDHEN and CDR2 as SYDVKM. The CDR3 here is CASSSGESATEAFF. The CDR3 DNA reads TGTGCCAGCAGTTCGGGGGAATCAGCCACTGAAGCTTTCTTT.

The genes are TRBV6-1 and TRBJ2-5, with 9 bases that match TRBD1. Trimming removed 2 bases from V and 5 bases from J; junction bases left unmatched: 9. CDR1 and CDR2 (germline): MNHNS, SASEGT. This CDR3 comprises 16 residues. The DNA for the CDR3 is TGTGCCAGCAGTGAATTAGGAACAGGGGGCACGGAGACCCAGTACTTC. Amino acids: CASSELGTGGTETQYF.

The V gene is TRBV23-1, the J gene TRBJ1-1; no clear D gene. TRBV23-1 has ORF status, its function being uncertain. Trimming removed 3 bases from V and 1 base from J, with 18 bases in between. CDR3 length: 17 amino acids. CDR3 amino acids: CASSHSLLAGSNTEAFF. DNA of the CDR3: TGCGCCAGCAGTCATTCCCTTCTCGCCGGGTCGAACACTGAAGCTTTCTTT.

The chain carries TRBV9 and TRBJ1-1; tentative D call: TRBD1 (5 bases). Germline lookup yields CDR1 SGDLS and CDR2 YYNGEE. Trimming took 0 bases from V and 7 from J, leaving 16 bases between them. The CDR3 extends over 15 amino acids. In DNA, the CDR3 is TGTGCCAGCAGCGTAGAAGGTGGAGACAGTAGTGAAGCTTTCTTT. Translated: CASSVEGGDSSEAFF.

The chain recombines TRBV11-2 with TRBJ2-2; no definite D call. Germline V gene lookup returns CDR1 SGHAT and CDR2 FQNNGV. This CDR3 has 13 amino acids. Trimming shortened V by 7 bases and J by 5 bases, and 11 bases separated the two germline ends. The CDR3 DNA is TGTGCCAGCACCTTCTCCCCGACCGGGGAGCTGTTTTTT. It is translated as CASTFSPTGELFF.

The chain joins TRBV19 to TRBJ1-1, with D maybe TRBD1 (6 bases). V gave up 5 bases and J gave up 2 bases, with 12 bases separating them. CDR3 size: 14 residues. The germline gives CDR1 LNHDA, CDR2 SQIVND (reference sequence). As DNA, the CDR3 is TGTGCCAGTAGTCCCGGACAGAAAAACACTGAAGCTTTCTTT. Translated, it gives CASSPGQKNTEAFF.

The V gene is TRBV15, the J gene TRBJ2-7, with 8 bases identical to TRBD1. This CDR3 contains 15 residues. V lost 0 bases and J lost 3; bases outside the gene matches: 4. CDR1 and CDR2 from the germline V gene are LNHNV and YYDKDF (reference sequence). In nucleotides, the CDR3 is TGTGCCACCAGCAGAGATCAACAGGGGGGCTACGAGCAGTACTTC. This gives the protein CATSRDQQGGYEQYF.

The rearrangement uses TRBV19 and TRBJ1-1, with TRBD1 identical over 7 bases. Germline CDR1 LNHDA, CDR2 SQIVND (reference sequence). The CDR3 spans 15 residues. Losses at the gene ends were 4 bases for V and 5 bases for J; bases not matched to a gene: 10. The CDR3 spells CASSTRQGRGTEAFF. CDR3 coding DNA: TGTGCCAGTAGTACCCGACAGGGCAGGGGTACTGAAGCTTTCTTT. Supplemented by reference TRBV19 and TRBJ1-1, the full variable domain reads DGGITQSPKYLFRKEGQNVTLSCEQNLNHDAMYWYRQDPGQGLRLIYYSQIVNDFQKGDIAEGYSVSREKKESFPLTVTSAQKNPTAFYLCASSTRQGRGTEAFFGQGTRLTVV.

In DNA form, the CDR3 reads TGTGCCAGCAGGCAGGGAATACTGAACACTGAAGCTTTCTTT. Encoded protein: CASRQGILNTEAFF. The rearrangement links TRBV28 to TRBJ1-1, with D perhaps matching TRBD1 (5 bases). The length of the CDR3 is 14 residues. Trimming shortened V by 6 bases and J by 0 bases, and 11 bases separated the two germline ends. Germline lookup yields CDR1 MDHEN and CDR2 SYDVKM.

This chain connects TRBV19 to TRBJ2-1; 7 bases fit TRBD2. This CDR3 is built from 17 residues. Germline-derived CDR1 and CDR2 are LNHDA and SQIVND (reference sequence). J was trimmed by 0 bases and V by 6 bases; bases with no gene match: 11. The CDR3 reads CASSLRAGYSSYNEQFF. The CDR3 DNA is TGTGCCAGTAGCTTACGAGCGGGGTACAGCTCCTACAATGAGCAGTTCTTC.

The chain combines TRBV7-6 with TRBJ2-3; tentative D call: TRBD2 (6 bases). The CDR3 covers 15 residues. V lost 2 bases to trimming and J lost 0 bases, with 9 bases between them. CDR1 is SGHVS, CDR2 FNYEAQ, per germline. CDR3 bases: TGTGCCAGCAGCTTATACCGGGAGAGCACAGATACGCAGTATTTT. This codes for CASSLYRESTDTQYF.

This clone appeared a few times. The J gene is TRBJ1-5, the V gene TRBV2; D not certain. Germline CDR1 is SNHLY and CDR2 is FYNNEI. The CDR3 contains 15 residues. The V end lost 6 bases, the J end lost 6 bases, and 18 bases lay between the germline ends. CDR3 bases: TGTGCCAGCAGAGAAATGGGCTTCGGCCGTCAGCCCCAGCATTTT. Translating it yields CASREMGFGRQPQHF.

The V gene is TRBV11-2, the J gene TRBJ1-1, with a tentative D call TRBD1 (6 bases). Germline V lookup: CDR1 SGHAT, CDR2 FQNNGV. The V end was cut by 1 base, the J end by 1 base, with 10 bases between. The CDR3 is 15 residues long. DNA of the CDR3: TGTGCCAGCAGCTTAGTTGCCAGGGGGAACACTGAAGCTTTCTTT. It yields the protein CASSLVARGNTEAFF.

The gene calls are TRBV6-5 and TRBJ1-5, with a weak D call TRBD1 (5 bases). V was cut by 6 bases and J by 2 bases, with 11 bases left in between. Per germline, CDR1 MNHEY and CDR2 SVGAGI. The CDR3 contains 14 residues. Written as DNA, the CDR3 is TGTGCCAGCAGGCTAGGGGCCGGCAATCAGCCCCAGCATTTT. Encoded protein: CASRLGAGNQPQHF.

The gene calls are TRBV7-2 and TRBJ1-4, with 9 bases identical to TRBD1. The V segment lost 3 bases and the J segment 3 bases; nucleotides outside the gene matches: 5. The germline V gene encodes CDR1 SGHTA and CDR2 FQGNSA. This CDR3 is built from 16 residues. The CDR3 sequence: CASSLGQGLPNEKLFF. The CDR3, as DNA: TGTGCCAGCAGCTTGGGACAGGGTTTACCTAATGAAAAACTGTTTTTT.

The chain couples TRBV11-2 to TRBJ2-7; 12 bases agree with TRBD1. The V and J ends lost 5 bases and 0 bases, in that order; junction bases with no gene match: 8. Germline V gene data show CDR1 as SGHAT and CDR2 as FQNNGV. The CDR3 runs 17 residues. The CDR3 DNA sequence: TGTGCCAGCAGCGCCGGGACAGGGGGCCTTTCCTCCTACGAGCAGTACTTC. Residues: CASSAGTGGLSSYEQYF.

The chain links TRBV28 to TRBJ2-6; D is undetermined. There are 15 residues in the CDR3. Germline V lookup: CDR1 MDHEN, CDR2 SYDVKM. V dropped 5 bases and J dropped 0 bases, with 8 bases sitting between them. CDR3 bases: TGTGCCAGCAGTCCTCGGTTCTCTGGGGCCAACGTCCTGACTTTC. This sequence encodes CASSPRFSGANVLTF. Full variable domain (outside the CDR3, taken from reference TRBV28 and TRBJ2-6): DVKVTQSSRYLVKRTGEKVFLECVQDMDHENMFWYRQDPGLGLRLIYFSYDVKMKEKGDIPEGYSVSREKKERFSLILESASTNQTSMYLCASSPRFSGANVLTFGAGSRLTVL.

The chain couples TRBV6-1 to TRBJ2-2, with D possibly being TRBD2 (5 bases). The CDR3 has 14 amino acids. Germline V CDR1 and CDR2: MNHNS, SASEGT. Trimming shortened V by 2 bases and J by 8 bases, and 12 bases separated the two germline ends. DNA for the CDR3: TGTGCCAGCAGTGAACACGGCGCGGGTGGGGAGCTGTTTTTT. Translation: CASSEHGAGGELFF.

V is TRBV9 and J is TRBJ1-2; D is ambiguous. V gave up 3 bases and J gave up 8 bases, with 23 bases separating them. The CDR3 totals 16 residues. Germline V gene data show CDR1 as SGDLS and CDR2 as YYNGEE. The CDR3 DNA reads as TGTGCCAGCAGCGGATCCACGAGGTCAACGTCAAGGGGCTACACCTTC. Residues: CASSGSTRSTSRGYTF.

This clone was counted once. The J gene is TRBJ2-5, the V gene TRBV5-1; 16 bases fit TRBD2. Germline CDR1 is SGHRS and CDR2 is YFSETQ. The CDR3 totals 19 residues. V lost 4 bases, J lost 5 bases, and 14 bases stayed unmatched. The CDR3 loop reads CASSPTGTSGRARSETQYF. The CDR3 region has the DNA TGCGCCAGCAGCCCAACCGGGACTAGCGGGAGGGCCCGATCGGAGACCCAGTACTTC.

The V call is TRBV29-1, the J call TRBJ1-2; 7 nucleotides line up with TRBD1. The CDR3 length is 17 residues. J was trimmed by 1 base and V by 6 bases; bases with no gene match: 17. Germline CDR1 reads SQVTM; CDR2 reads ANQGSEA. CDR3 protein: CSVRGTASQAINYGYTF. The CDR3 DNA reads TGCAGCGTAAGAGGGACAGCATCGCAAGCAATTAACTATGGCTACACCTTC.